The clone carrying this T cell receptor (beta chain) came up many times. What it binds is not known. The data belong to a study of T-cell memory formation after mild COVID-19. Overall study: Most TCR clusters belonged to a single donor. Study conclusions and caveats: Contracting clones localized mainly to CM and EM when CD4+ and mainly to EMRA when CD8+.

Each CDR3 protein gets one entry after TCRdb re-called the 5' RACE reads with MiXCR. The profile shows fewer than 400,000 distinct CDR3 sequences, 15% to 20% of them singletons. The CDR3 length is 15 residues. Per germline, CDR1 SGHRS and CDR2 YFSETQ. Trimming removed 7 bases at V and 3 bases at J, with 16 bases between. The chain is built from TRBV5-1 and TRBJ2-2, with D perhaps being TRBD1 or TRBD2 (6 bases each). The material sequenced was PBMCs or a T cell subset sorted from them (not recorded which). The sequence was obtained from a man between 18 and 29 years old who had mild COVID-19 (a few samples of this study predate the infection). Cell type and time point are not known. The CDR3 nucleotides read TGCGCCAGCGCTCTACCGGGGGCGGACACCGGGGAGCTGTTTTTT. This gives the protein CASALPGADTGELFF. Together with reference TRBV5-1 and TRBJ2-2, the CDR3 gives the full variable domain: KAGVTQTPRYLIKTRGQQVTLSCSPISGHRSVSWYQQTPGQGLQFLFEYFSETQRNKGNFPGRFSGRQFSNSRSEMNVSTLELGDSALYLCASALPGADTGELFFGEGSRLTVL.